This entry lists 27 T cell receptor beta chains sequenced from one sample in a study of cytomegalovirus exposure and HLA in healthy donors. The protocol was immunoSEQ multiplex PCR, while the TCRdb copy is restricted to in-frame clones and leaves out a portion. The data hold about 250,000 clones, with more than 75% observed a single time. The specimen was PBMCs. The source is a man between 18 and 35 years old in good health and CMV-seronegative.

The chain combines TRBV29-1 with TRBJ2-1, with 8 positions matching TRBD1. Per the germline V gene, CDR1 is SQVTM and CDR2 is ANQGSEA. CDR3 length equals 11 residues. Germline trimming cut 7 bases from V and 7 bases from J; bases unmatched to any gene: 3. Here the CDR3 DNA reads TGCAGCGCCAGGGGGCGAAATGAGCAGTTCTTC. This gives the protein CSARGRNEQFF.

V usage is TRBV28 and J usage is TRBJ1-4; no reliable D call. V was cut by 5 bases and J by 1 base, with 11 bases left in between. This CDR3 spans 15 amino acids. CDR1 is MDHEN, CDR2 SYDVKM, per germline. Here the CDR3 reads CASSPTALTNEKLFF. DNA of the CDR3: TGTGCCAGCAGTCCTACTGCCCTAACTAATGAAAAACTGTTTTTT. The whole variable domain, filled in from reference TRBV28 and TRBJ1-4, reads DVKVTQSSRYLVKRTGEKVFLECVQDMDHENMFWYRQDPGLGLRLIYFSYDVKMKEKGDIPEGYSVSREKKERFSLILESASTNQTSMYLCASSPTALTNEKLFFGSGTQLSVL.

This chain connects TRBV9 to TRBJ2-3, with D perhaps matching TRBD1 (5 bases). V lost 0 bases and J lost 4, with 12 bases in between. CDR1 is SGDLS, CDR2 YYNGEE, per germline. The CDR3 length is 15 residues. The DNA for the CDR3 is TGTGCCAGCAGCGTAGTTGGGCAGGGATCAGATACGCAGTATTTT. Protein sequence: CASSVVGQGSDTQYF.

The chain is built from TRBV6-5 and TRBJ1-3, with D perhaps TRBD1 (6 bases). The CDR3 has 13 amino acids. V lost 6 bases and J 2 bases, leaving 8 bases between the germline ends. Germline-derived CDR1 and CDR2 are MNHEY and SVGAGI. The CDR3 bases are TGTGCCAGCAGGGGGGCCGCTGGAAACACCATATATTTT. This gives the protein CASRGAAGNTIYF.

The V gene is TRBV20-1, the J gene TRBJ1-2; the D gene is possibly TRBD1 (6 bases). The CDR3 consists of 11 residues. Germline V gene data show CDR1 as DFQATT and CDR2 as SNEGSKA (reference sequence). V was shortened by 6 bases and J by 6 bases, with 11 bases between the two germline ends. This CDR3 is CSAWTEDGYTF. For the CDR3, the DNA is TGCAGTGCCTGGACAGAGGATGGCTACACCTTC.

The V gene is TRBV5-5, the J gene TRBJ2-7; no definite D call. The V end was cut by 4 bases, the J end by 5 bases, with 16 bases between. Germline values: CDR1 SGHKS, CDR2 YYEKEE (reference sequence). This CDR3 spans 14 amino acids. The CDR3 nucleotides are TGTGCCAGCAGCCCGACACCACCCGCCCACGAGCAGTACTTC. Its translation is CASSPTPPAHEQYF.

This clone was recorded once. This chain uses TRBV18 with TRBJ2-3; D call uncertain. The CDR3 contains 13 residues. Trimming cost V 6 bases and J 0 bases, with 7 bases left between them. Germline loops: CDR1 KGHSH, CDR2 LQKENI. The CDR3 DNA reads TGTGCCAGCTCCTATCCTAGCACAGATACGCAGTATTTT. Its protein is CASSYPSTDTQYF.

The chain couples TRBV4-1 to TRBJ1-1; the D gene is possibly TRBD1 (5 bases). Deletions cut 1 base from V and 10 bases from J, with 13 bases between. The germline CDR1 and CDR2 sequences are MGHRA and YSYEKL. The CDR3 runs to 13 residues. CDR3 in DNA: TGCGCCAGCAGCCAAGCGTGGAGTCAGGGAGCTTTCTTT. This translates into CASSQAWSQGAFF.

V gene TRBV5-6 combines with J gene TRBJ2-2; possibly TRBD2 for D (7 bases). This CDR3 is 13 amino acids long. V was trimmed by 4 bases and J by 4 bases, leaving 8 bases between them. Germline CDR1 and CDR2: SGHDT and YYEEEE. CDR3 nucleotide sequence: TGTGCCAGCAGCGGGGGGGCCACCGGGGAGCTGTTTTTT. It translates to CASSGGATGELFF.

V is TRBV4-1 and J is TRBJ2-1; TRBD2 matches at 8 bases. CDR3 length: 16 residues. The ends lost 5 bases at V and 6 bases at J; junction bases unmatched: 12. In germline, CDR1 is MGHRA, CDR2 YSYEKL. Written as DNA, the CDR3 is TGCGCCAGCAGCTACCATAGCGGGGAAGGGTCCAATGAGCAGTTCTTC. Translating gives CASSYHSGEGSNEQFF.

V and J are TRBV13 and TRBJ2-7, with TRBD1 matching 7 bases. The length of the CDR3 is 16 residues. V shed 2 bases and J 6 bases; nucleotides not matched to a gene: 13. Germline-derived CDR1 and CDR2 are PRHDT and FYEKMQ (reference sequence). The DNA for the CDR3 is TGTGCCAGCAGCTTATTCTCGGGGCTGAAGGGGGCCGAGCAGTACTTC. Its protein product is CASSLFSGLKGAEQYF.

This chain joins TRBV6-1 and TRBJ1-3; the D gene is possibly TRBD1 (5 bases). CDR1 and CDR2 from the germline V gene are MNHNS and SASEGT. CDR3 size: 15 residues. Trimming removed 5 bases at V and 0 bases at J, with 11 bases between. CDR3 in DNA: TGTGCCAGCAGTCGACAGATTTTCTCTGGAAACACCATATATTTT. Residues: CASSRQIFSGNTIYF.

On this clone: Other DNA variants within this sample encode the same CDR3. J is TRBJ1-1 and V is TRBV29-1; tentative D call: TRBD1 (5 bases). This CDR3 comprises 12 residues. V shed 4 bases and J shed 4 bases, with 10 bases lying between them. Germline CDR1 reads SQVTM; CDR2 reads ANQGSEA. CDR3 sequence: CSVVGGVTEAFF. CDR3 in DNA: TGCAGCGTTGTGGGGGGGGTCACTGAAGCTTTCTTT. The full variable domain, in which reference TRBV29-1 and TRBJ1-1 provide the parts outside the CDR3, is SAVISQKPSRDICQRGTSLTIQCQVDSQVTMMFWYRQQPGQSLTLIATANQGSEATYESGFVIDKFPISRPNLTFSTLTVSNMSPEDSSIYLCSVVGGVTEAFFGQGTRLTVV.

CDR3 nucleotide sequence: TGTGCCAGCAGTTTCCCCCTGGACAGGGAGGGGGTCTATGGCTACACCTTC. Its protein product is CASSFPLDREGVYGYTF. V gene TRBV28 combines with J gene TRBJ1-2, with TRBD1 matching 8 bases. Germline V gene lookup returns CDR1 MDHEN and CDR2 SYDVKM. CDR3 length equals 17 residues. The ends lost 3 bases at V and 4 bases at J; junction bases unmatched: 13.

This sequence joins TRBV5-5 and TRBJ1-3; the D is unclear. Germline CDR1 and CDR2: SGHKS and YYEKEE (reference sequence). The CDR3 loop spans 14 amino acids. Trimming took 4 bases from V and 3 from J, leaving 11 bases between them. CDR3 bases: TGTGCCAGCAGCCCACACCCGATTGGAAACACCATATATTTT. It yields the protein CASSPHPIGNTIYF.

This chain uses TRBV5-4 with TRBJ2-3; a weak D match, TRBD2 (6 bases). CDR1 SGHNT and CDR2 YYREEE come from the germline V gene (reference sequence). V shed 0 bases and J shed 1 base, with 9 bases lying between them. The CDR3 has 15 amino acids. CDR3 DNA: TGTGCCAGCAGCTTGGGGCGGGGCCGCACAGATACGCAGTATTTT. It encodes CASSLGRGRTDTQYF.

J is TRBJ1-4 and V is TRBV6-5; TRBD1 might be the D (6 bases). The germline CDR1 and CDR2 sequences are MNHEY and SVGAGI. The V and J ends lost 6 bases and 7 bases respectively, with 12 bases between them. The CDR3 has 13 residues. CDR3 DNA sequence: TGTGCCAGCAGACAGGGTTTGGGTGAAAAACTGTTTTTT. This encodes CASRQGLGEKLFF.

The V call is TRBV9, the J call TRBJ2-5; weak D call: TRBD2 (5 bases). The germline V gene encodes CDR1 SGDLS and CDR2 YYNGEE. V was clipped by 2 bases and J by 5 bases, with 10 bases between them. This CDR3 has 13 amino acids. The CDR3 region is CASSVRTGETQYF. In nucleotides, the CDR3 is TGTGCCAGCAGCGTCAGGACGGGGGAGACCCAGTACTTC.

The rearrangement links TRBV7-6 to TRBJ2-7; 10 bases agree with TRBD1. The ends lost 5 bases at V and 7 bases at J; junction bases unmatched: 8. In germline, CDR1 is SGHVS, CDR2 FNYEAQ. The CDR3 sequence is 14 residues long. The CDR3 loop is CASSTRQGAGEQYF. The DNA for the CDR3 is TGTGCCAGCAGCACACGACAGGGGGCGGGTGAGCAGTACTTC. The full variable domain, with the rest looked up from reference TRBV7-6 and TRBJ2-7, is GAGVSQSPRYKVTKRGQDVALRCDPISGHVSLYWYRQALGQGPEFLTYFNYEAQQDKSGLPNDRFSAERPEGSISTLTIQRTEQRDSAMYRCASSTRQGAGEQYFGPGTRLTVT.

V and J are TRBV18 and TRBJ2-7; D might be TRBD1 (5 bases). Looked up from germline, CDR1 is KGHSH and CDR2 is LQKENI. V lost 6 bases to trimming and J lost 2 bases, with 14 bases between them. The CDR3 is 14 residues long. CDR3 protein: CASSHTDTPYEQYF. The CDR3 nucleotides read TGTGCCAGCTCTCACACGGACACACCCTACGAGCAGTACTTC.

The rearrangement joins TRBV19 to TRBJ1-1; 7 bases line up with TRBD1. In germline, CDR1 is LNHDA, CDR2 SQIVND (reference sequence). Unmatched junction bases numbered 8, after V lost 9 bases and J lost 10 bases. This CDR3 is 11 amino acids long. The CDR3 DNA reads TGTGCCAGGATCCCGGGACAGATAGCTTTCTTT. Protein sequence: CARIPGQIAFF.

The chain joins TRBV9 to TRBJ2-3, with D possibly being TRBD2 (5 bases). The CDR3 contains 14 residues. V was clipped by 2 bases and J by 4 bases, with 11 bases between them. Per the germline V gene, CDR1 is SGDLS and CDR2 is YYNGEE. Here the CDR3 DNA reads TGTGCCAGCAGCGTGTGGGGAGTGGCAGATACGCAGTATTTT. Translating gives CASSVWGVADTQYF.

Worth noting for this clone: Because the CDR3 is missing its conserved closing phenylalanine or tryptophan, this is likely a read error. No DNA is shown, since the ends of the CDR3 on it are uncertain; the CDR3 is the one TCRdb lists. CDR3 sequence: CAGRRGTSGGIML. The chain recombines TRBV6-5 with TRBJ2-7; the table's TRBD2 call for D was not verified on the DNA. CDR1 and CDR2 (germline): MNHEY, SVGAGI. The CDR3 is 13 amino acids in total, end residues counted.

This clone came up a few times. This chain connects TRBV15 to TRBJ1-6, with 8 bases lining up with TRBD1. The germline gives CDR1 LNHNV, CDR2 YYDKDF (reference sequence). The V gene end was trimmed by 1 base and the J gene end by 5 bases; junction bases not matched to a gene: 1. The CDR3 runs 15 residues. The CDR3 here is CATSRGDRNNSPLHF. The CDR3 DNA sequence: TGTGCCACCAGCAGAGGGGACAGGAATAATTCACCCCTCCACTTT.

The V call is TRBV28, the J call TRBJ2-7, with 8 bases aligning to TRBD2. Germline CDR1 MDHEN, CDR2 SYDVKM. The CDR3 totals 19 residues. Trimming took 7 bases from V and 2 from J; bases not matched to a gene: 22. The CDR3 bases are TGTGCCAGCATTGGTTGGAATAGGCAGCGGGAGAAAGGGGCCTACGAGCAGTACTTC. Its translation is CASIGWNRQREKGAYEQYF. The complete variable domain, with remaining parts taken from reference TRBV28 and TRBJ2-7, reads DVKVTQSSRYLVKRTGEKVFLECVQDMDHENMFWYRQDPGLGLRLIYFSYDVKMKEKGDIPEGYSVSREKKERFSLILESASTNQTSMYLCASIGWNRQREKGAYEQYFGPGTRLTVT.

The CDR3 loop reads CASGLDLTGEQYF. The CDR3 DNA follows: TGTGCTAGTGGTTTGGACCTTACAGGCGAGCAGTACTTC. The V and J genes are TRBV12-5 and TRBJ2-7; possible D gene TRBD1, 5 bases. The CDR3 extends over 13 amino acids. CDR1 and CDR2 from the germline V gene are LGHNT and FRNRAP. V lost 1 base and J 6 bases, leaving 10 bases between the germline ends.

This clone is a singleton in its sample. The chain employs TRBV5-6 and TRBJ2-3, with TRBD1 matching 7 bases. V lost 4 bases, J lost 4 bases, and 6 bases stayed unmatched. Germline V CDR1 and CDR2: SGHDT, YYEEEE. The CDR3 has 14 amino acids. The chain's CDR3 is CASSLTGFPDTQYF. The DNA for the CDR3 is TGTGCCAGCAGCCTGACAGGGTTTCCAGATACGCAGTATTTT.